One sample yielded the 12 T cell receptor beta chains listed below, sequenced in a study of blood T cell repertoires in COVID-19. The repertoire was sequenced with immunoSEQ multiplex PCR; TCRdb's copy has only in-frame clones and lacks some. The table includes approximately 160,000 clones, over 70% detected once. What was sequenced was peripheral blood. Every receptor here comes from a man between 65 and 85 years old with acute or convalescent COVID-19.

The CDR3 DNA reads TGCGCCAGCAGCTTGGATAGTCCCTACGAGCAGTACTTC. Translated: CASSLDSPYEQYF. The V call is TRBV5-1, the J call TRBJ2-7; no firm D call. Per germline, CDR1 SGHRS and CDR2 YFSETQ. The CDR3 extends over 13 amino acids. Trimming shortened V by 0 bases and J by 2 bases, and 6 bases separated the two germline ends.

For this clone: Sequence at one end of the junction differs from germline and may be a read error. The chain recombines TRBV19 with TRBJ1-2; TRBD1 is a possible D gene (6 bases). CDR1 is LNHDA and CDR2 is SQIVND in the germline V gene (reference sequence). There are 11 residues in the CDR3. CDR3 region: CASSSRGLYVF. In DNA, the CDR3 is TGTGCCAGTAGTTCCAGGGGCCTGTATGTCTTC.

CDR3 nucleotide sequence: TGCGCCAGCAGCGAGGACAGGTCCCCTCAAGAGACCCAGTACTTC. Its protein product is CASSEDRSPQETQYF. The genes are TRBV5-1 and TRBJ2-5, with TRBD1 identical over 7 bases. The V gene's germline CDR1 is SGHRS and CDR2 YFSETQ. Germline trimming cut 4 bases from V and 2 bases from J; bases unmatched to any gene: 8. CDR3 length equals 15 residues.

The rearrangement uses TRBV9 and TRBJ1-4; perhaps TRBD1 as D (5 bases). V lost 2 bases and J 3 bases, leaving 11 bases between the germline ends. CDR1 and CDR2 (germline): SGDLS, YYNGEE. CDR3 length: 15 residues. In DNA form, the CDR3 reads TGTGCCAGCAGCGTTGGGGCTCTGGCTAATGAAAAACTGTTTTTT. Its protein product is CASSVGALANEKLFF.

The CDR3 loop reads CASSILLGENSPLHF. CDR3 coding DNA: TGTGCCAGTAGTATCCTATTAGGGGAAAATTCACCCCTCCACTTT. V is TRBV19 and J is TRBJ1-6; tentatively, D is TRBD1 (5 bases). The CDR3 covers 15 residues. The germline V and J ends were trimmed by 3 bases and 7 bases, with 13 bases remaining between them. Germline V lookup: CDR1 LNHDA, CDR2 SQIVND (reference sequence).

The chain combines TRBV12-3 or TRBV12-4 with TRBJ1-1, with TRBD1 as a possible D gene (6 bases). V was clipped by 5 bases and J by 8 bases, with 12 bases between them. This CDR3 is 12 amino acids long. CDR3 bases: TGTGCCAGCAGTCTGGGAGACAGGGAAGCTTTCTTT. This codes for CASSLGDREAFF.

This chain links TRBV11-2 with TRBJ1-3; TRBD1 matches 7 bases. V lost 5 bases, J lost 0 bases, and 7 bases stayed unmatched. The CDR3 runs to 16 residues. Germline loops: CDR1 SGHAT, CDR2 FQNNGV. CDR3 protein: CASSQGQASSGNTIYF. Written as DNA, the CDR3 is TGTGCCAGCAGCCAAGGACAGGCTAGCTCTGGAAACACCATATATTTT.

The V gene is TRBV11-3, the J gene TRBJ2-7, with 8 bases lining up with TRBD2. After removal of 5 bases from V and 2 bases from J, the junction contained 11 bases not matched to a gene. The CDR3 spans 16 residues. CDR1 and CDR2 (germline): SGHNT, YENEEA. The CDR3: CASSPPIGLATYEQYF. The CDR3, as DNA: TGTGCCAGCAGCCCTCCGATCGGACTAGCTACCTACGAGCAGTACTTC.

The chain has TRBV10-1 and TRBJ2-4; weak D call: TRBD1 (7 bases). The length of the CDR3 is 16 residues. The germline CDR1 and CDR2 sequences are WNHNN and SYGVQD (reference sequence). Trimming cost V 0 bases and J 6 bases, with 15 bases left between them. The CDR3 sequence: CASSESGRGTGNIQYF. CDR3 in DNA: TGCGCCAGCAGTGAGTCGGGCAGGGGGACTGGAAACATTCAGTACTTC.

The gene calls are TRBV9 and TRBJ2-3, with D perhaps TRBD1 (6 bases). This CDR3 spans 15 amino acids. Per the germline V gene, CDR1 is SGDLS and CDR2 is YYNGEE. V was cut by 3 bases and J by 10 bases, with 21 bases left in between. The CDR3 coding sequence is TGTGCCAGCAGCGGAGATATCGGACAGCCCAAGGCGCAGTATTTT. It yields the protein CASSGDIGQPKAQYF.

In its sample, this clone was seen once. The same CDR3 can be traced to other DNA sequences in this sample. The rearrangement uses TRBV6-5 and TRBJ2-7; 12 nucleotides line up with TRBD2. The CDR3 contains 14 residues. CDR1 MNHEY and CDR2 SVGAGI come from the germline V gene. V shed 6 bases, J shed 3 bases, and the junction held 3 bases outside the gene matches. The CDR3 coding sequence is TGTGCCAGCAGAGAGACTAGCGGGAGCTACGAGCAGTACTTC. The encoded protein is CASRETSGSYEQYF.

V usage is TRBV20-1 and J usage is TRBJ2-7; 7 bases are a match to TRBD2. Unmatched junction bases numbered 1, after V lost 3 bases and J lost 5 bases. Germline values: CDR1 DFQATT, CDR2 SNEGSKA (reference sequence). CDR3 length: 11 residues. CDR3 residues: CSASRGDEQYF. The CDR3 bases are TGCAGTGCTAGTCGGGGGGACGAGCAGTACTTC.